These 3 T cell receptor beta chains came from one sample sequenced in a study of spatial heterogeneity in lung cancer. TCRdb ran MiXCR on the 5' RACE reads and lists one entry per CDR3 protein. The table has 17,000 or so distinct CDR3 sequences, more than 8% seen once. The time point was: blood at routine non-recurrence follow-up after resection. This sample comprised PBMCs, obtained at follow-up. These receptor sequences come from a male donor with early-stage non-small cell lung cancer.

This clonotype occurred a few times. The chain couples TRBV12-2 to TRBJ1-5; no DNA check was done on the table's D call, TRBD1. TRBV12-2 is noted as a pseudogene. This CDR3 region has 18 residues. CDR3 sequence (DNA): TGTGCAAGTCGCTTATACTCTTGGGGGGAACAGAACAATCAGCCCCAGCATTTT. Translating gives CASRLYSWGEQNNQPQHF.

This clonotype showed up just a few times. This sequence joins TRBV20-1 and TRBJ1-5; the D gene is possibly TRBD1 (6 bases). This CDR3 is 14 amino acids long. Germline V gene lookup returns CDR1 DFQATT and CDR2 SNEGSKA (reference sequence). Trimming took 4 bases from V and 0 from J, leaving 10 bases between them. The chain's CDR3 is CSAIWDISNQPQHF. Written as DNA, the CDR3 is TGCAGTGCTATTTGGGACATTAGCAATCAGCCCCAGCATTTT.

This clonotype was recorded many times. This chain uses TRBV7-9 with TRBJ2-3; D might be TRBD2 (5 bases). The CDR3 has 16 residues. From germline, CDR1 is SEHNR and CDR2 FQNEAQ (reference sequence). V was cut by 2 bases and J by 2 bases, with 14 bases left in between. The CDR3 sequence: CASSLRAQTTTDTQYF. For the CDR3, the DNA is TGTGCCAGCAGCTTACGGGCGCAGACTACCACAGATACGCAGTATTTT. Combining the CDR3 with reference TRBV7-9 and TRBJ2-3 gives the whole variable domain DTGVSQNPRHKITKRGQNVTFRCDPISEHNRLYWYRQTLGQGPEFLTYFQNEAQLEKSRLLSDRFSAERPKGSFSTLEIQRTEQGDSAMYLCASSLRAQTTTDTQYFGPGTRLTVL.